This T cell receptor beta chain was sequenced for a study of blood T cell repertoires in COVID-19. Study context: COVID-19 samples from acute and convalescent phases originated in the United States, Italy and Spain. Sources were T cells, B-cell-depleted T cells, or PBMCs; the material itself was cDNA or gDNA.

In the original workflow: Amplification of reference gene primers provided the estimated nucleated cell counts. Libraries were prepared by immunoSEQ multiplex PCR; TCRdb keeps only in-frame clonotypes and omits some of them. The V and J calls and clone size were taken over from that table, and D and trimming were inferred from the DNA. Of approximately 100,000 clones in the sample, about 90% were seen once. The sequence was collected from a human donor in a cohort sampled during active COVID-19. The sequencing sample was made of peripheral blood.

As DNA, the CDR3 is TGTGCCAGCAGTTACGTGGCAGGGTATACGGAGACCCAGTACTTC. Protein product: CASSYVAGYTETQYF. The chain uses TRBV6-5 and TRBJ2-5; the D gene is possibly TRBD1 (5 bases). Trimming took 2 bases from V and 5 from J, leaving 15 bases between them. The germline CDR1 and CDR2 sequences are MNHEY and SVGAGI. The CDR3 is 15 amino acids.